This TCR beta chain came from a study of cytomegalovirus exposure and HLA in healthy donors. This CDR3 region has 15 residues. Germline CDR1 and CDR2: ENHRY and SYGVKD. The ends were cut back, 5 bases at V and 5 bases at J, with 13 bases in the middle. The study ran its PCR with 60 Vbeta and 13 Jbeta primers. Only in-frame clones appear in the TCRdb table, and some are missing; sequencing was by immunoSEQ multiplex PCR. Of 170,000 or so clones listed, 80% to 90% were seen once; the top ten hold almost 2%. The V and J genes are TRBV10-3 and TRBJ2-6; TRBD2 is a possible D gene (5 bases). The sequence derives from a woman younger than 30 in good health and CMV-seronegative. The specimen was PBMCs. CDR3 residues: CAISTTGSRANVLTF. The CDR3 bases are TGTGCCATCAGTACCACGGGGAGCAGGGCCAACGTCCTGACTTTC.